The T cell receptor (beta chain) under discussion was sequenced for a study of identical twins. TCRdb reprocessed the 5' RACE reads via MiXCR and lists one record per CDR3 protein. This sample has 450,000 or so distinct CDR3 sequences, with less than 25% found just once. Between the trimmed V and J ends, which lost 8 bases and 10 bases, there was a span of 9 bases. CDR1 and CDR2 (germline): MNHEY, SVGEGT. The CDR3 runs 10 residues. The sample was also reused in another study, on T cells expressing NK-cell markers. Turning to that study: Seven HCMV-seropositive donors and one seronegative donor made up the eight sequenced donors. Top CD8+ clonotypes included the dominant CD3+CD56+NKG2C+ clonotypes in five to seven donors.

This chain links TRBV6-2 or TRBV6-3 with TRBJ2-1; D gene ambiguous. Sequencing input: CD4+ T cells sorted from blood. The clonotype was recovered from a woman between 18 and 29 years old in good health. CDR3 DNA: TGTGCCAGCGGACGCGCGGAGCAGTTCTTC. It is translated as CASGRAEQFF.